The T cell receptor beta chain described here comes from a study of T-cell reconstitution after alpha-beta-depleted transplantation in children. The table lists this clonotype with a few counts. Trimming took 1 base from V and 1 from J, leaving 5 bases between them. Germline V gene sequence: CDR1 DFQATT, CDR2 SNEGSKA (reference sequence). The CDR3 is 13 residues long. Unique molecular identifiers were built into the TCRbeta library. TCRdb independently ran MiXCR on the PCR reads; one entry per CDR3 protein. The table lists around 78,000 distinct CDR3 sequences, around 6.6% of them singletons. This chain connects TRBV20-1 to TRBJ1-5; D not certain. The TCR comes from a human donor who donated a stem cell graft to a child with acute lymphoblastic leukemia. Specimen: PBMCs from the stem cell graft donor, collected from the stem cell graft. The CDR3 loop is CSARVGSNQPQHF. In DNA form, the CDR3 reads TGCAGTGCTAGAGTAGGGAGCAATCAGCCCCAGCATTTT.